This T cell receptor (beta chain) originates from a study of blood T cell repertoires in COVID-19. On the study more broadly: T cells, B-cell-depleted T cells, or PBMCs supplied cDNA or gDNA.

Those enrolled, adults aged roughly 18 to 95 years, came from some 23 US areas. Original processing notes: It was from reference gene primer amplification that nucleated cell counts were estimated. The table came from immunoSEQ multiplex PCR; TCRdb's copy has only in-frame clones and leaves some out. The V and J calls and clone size come from that table; D and trimming were worked out from the DNA. The sample lists about 140,000 clones, around four fifths occurring once. The junction had 9 bases not matched to a gene; V was cut back by 9 bases and J by 3 bases. This CDR3 is built from 15 residues. In germline, CDR1 is LNHDA, CDR2 SQIVND (reference sequence). This clone was counted many times.

The gene calls are TRBV19 and TRBJ1-5, with 9 nucleotides matching TRBD1. Source material: PBMCs or T cells enriched from blood (not recorded which). This TCR came from a woman in her 40s who had recovered from COVID-19. The CDR3 DNA follows: TGTGCCAGCAGTTGGACAGGGGACTTCAATCAGCCCCAGCATTTT. This translates into CASSWTGDFNQPQHF.